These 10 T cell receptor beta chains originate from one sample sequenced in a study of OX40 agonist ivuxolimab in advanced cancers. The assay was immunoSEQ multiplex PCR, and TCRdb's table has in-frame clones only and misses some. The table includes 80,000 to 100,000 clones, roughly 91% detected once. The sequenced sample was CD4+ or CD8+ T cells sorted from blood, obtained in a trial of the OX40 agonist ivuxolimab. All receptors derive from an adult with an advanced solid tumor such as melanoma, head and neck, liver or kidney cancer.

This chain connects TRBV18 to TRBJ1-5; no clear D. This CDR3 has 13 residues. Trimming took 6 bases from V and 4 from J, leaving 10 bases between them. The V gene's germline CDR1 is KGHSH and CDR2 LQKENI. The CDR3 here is CASSLDRNQPQHF. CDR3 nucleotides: TGTGCCAGCTCCCTGGACCGGAATCAGCCCCAGCATTTT.

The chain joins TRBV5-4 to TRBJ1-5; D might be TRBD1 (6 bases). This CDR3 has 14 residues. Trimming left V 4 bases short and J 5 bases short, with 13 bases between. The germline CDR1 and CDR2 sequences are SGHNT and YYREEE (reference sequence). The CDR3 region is CASSQGTTDQPQHF. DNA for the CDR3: TGTGCCAGCAGCCAAGGGACAACTGATCAGCCCCAGCATTTT. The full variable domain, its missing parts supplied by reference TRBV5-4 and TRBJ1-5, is ETGVTQSPTHLIKTRGQQVTLRCSSQSGHNTVSWYQQALGQGPQFIFQYYREEENGRGNFPPRFSGLQFPNYSSELNVNALELDDSALYLCASSQGTTDQPQHFGDGTRLSIL.

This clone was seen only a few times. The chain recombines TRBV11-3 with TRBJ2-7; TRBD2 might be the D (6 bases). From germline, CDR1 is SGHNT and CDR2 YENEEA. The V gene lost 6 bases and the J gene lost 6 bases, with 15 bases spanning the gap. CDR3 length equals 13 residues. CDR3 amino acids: CASSRDSFSEQYF. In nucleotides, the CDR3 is TGTGCCAGCAGTCGGGACTCCTTCTCCGAGCAGTACTTC.

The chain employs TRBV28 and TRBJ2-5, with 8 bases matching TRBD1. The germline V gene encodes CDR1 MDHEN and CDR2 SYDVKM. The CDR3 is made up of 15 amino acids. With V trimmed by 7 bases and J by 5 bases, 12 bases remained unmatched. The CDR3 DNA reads TGTGCCAGCACCACTTCGACAGGGGTGCGGGAGACCCAGTACTTC. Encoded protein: CASTTSTGVRETQYF.

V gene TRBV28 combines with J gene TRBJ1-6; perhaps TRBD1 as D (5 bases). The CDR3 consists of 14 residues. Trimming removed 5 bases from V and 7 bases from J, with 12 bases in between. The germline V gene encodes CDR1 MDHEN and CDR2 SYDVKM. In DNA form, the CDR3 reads TGTGCCAGCAGTGGGGGACCCAGGAATTCACCCCTCCACTTT. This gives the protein CASSGGPRNSPLHF. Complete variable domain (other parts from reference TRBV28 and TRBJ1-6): DVKVTQSSRYLVKRTGEKVFLECVQDMDHENMFWYRQDPGLGLRLIYFSYDVKMKEKGDIPEGYSVSREKKERFSLILESASTNQTSMYLCASSGGPRNSPLHFGNGTRLTVT.

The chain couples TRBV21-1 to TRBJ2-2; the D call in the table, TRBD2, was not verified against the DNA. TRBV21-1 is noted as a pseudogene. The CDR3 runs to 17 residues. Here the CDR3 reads CASSNSEAKENTGELFF. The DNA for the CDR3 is TGTGCCAGCAGCAATTCAGAGGCCAAAGAGAACACCGGGGAGCTGTTTTTT.

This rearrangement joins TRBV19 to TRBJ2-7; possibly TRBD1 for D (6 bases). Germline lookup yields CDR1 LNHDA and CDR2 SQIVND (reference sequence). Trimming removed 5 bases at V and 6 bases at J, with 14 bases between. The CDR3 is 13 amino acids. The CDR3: CASSDGTTGEQYF. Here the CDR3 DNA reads TGTGCCAGTAGTGATGGGACAACAGGCGAGCAGTACTTC.

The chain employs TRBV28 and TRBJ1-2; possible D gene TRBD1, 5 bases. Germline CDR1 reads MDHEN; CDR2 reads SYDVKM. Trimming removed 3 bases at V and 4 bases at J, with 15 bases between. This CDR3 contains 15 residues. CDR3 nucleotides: TGTGCCAGCAGTTTTCCCACAGGATGGACCTATGGCTACACCTTC. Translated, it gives CASSFPTGWTYGYTF.

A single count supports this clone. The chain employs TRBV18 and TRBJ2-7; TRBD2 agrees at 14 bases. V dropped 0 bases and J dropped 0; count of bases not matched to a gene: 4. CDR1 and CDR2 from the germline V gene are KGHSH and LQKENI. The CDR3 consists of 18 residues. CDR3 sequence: CASSPPLTSGRDSYEQYF. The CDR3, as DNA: TGTGCCAGCTCACCACCGTTGACTAGCGGGAGGGACTCCTACGAGCAGTACTTC.

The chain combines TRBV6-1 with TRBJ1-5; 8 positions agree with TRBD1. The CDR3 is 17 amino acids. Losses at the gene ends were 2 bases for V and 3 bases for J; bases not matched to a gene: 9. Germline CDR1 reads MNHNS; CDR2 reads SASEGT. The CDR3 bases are TGTGCCAGCAGTGAACGGGGTGGACAGGGCTACAATCAGCCCCAGCATTTT. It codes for CASSERGGQGYNQPQHF.